Here is one T cell receptor beta chain with its context. Its specificity is unknown. This entry comes from a study of shared clonotypes between healthy human individuals. Study outcomes and limitations: Limitation of the genetic and exposure-history diversity represented came from the few donors.

This CDR3 spans 13 amino acids. TCRdb keeps only in-frame clones here, not all; method: immunoSEQ multiplex PCR. The table includes approximately 940,000 clones, about three quarters detected once. Sequencing was carried out using memory CD4+ T cells sorted from blood. Stated subset: CD45RA-negative fraction. V gene TRBV21-1 combines with J gene TRBJ2-6; the tabulated D call, TRBD2, remains unverified against the DNA. TRBV21-1 is termed a pseudogene. The receptor comes from a man younger than 35 in good health. The CDR3 here is CAKAGSGANVLTF. The CDR3 coding sequence is TGTGCTAAGGCGGGGTCTGGGGCCAACGTCCTGACTTTC.